These 18 T cell receptor beta chains share one sample of origin, sequenced in a study of blood T cell repertoires in COVID-19. The method was immunoSEQ multiplex PCR; TCRdb's version includes in-frame clones alone and lacks a portion of them. The table lists roughly 200,000 clones, approximately 86% of them singletons. What was sequenced was PBMCs or T cells enriched from blood (not recorded which). These receptor sequences come from a young man with acute COVID-19.

The CDR3 bases are TGTGCCAGCAGCCCGGGACAGCTCTATGGCTACACCTTC. Its translation: CASSPGQLYGYTF. The rearrangement links TRBV14 to TRBJ1-2; 7 bases match TRBD1. The CDR3 is made up of 13 amino acids. J was trimmed by 4 bases and V by 4 bases; bases with no gene match: 3. Germline V lookup: CDR1 SGHDN, CDR2 FVKESK. Full variable domain (rest looked up from reference TRBV14 and TRBJ1-2): EAGVTQFPSHSVIEKGQTVTLRCDPISGHDNLYWYRRVMGKEIKFLLHFVKESKQDESGMPNNRFLAERTGGTYSTLKVQPAELEDSGVYFCASSPGQLYGYTFGSGTRLTVV.

The chain has TRBV11-3 and TRBJ2-7; TRBD1 aligns across 7 bases. Trimming cost V 6 bases and J 5 bases; bases outside gene matches: 4. The CDR3 contains 12 residues. In germline, CDR1 is SGHNT, CDR2 YENEEA. The CDR3 reads CASSKQGNEQYF. CDR3 DNA sequence: TGTGCCAGCAGTAAACAGGGGAACGAGCAGTACTTC. The full variable domain, completed using reference TRBV11-3 and TRBJ2-7, is EAGVVQSPRYKIIEKKQPVAFWCNPISGHNTLYWYLQNLGQGPELLIRYENEEAVDDSQLPKDRFSAERLKGVDSTLKIQPAELGDSAVYLCASSKQGNEQYFGPGTRLTVT.

The rearrangement uses TRBV4-1 and TRBJ2-7; TRBD2 agrees at 9 bases. Trimming cost V 2 bases and J 5 bases; bases outside gene matches: 7. Germline loops: CDR1 MGHRA, CDR2 YSYEKL. The CDR3 spans 15 residues. CDR3 protein: CASSQITSGLNEQYF. CDR3 DNA sequence: TGCGCCAGCAGCCAAATTACTAGCGGGTTAAACGAGCAGTACTTC.

The chain links TRBV19 to TRBJ1-5; TRBD1 might be the D (6 bases). V was pared by 5 bases and J by 10 bases, with 12 bases between. This CDR3 comprises 12 residues. Germline V gives CDR1 LNHDA, CDR2 SQIVND (reference sequence). The CDR3 nucleotides are TGTGCCAGTAGTCCAGAGGACAGCCCCCAGCATTTT. Residues: CASSPEDSPQHF.

This chain links TRBV14 with TRBJ1-6, with D tentatively TRBD1 (5 bases). CDR1 SGHDN and CDR2 FVKESK come from the germline V gene. The CDR3 contains 17 residues. V shed 0 bases and J shed 7 bases, with 16 bases lying between them. The CDR3 is CASSQDRRAGRNSPLHF. The CDR3 DNA sequence: TGTGCCAGCAGCCAAGATAGGAGGGCAGGGAGGAATTCACCCCTCCACTTT. Full variable domain (outside the CDR3, taken from reference TRBV14 and TRBJ1-6): EAGVTQFPSHSVIEKGQTVTLRCDPISGHDNLYWYRRVMGKEIKFLLHFVKESKQDESGMPNNRFLAERTGGTYSTLKVQPAELEDSGVYFCASSQDRRAGRNSPLHFGNGTRLTVT.

There are a few counts of this clone. V gene TRBV30 combines with J gene TRBJ1-5; D is uncertain. V was trimmed by 1 base and J by 4 bases, leaving 11 bases between them. This CDR3 has 14 amino acids. CDR1 and CDR2 from the germline V gene are GTSNPN and SVGIG (reference sequence). CDR3 coding DNA: TGTGCCTGGAGTGGAGTGAGCGGTAATCAGCCCCAGCATTTT. Amino acid sequence: CAWSGVSGNQPQHF. Combining the CDR3 with reference TRBV30 and TRBJ1-5 gives the whole variable domain SQTIHQWPATLVQPVGSPLSLECTVEGTSNPNLYWYRQAAGRGLQLLFYSVGIGQISSEVPQNLSASRPQDRQFILSSKKLLLSDSGFYLCAWSGVSGNQPQHFGDGTRLSIL.

This chain uses TRBV6-5 with TRBJ2-7; the match to TRBD2 covers 8 bases. Germline V gene lookup returns CDR1 MNHEY and CDR2 SVGAGI. This CDR3 has 14 amino acids. The ends lost 5 bases at V and 2 bases at J; junction bases unmatched: 5. CDR3 sequence: CASSPGLATYEQYF. CDR3 DNA: TGTGCCAGCAGTCCAGGACTAGCAACCTACGAGCAGTACTTC.

This chain links TRBV6-5 with TRBJ2-7, with a tentative D call TRBD2 (5 bases). V was trimmed by 6 bases and J by 6 bases, leaving 21 bases between them. From germline, CDR1 is MNHEY and CDR2 SVGAGI. The CDR3 has 15 amino acids. CDR3 region: CASRQTENNEGEQYF. The CDR3 nucleotides are TGTGCCAGCAGGCAAACAGAGAACAACGAGGGCGAGCAGTACTTC.

The rearrangement joins TRBV24-1 to TRBJ2-5; D might be TRBD1 (5 bases). CDR1 and CDR2 from the germline V gene are KGHDR and SFDVKD. The CDR3 is 17 residues long. Trimming cost V 4 bases and J 1 base, with 18 bases left between them. The DNA for the CDR3 is TGTGCCACCAGTGACCCCGGTGAAGGGGCAGGCCAAGAGACCCAGTACTTC. This gives the protein CATSDPGEGAGQETQYF.

This clone was counted a few times. The chain joins TRBV2 to TRBJ1-2, with TRBD1 matching over 7 bases. The V gene end was trimmed by 7 bases and the J gene end by 4 bases; junction bases not matched to a gene: 9. Germline V lookup: CDR1 SNHLY, CDR2 FYNNEI. This CDR3 region has 14 residues. This chain's CDR3 is CASTADRSLYGYTF. The CDR3 bases are TGTGCCAGCACCGCGGACAGGAGTCTCTATGGCTACACCTTC.

This chain links TRBV25-1 with TRBJ2-7; a possible D gene is TRBD2 (5 bases). Per germline, CDR1 MGHDK and CDR2 SYGVNS. V lost 2 bases to trimming and J lost 3 bases, with 14 bases between them. The CDR3 spans 15 residues. CDR3 in DNA: TGTGCCAGCAGTGAAGAGGGAAGAGGGTACTACGAGCAGTACTTC. Protein sequence: CASSEEGRGYYEQYF.

The gene calls are TRBV5-6 and TRBJ2-7; D not resolved. Germline CDR1 SGHDT, CDR2 YYEEEE. This CDR3 spans 14 amino acids. V was shortened by 0 bases and J by 1 base, with 8 bases between the two germline ends. CDR3 sequence (DNA): TGTGCCAGCAGCTTGGGTGGCGGATCCTACGAGCAGTACTTC. Translation gives CASSLGGGSYEQYF.

Here the CDR3 DNA reads TGCGCCAGCAGCTTGCGGGGTTTCGACACCGGGGAGCTGTTTTTT. Its translation: CASSLRGFDTGELFF. The chain combines TRBV5-1 with TRBJ2-2, with a tentative D call TRBD2 (5 bases). V was clipped by 1 base and J by 3 bases, with 10 bases between them. The CDR3 has 15 amino acids. Germline V gene data show CDR1 as SGHRS and CDR2 as YFSETQ. The entire variable domain, with the rest obtained from reference TRBV5-1 and TRBJ2-2, is as follows: KAGVTQTPRYLIKTRGQQVTLSCSPISGHRSVSWYQQTPGQGLQFLFEYFSETQRNKGNFPGRFSGRQFSNSRSEMNVSTLELGDSALYLCASSLRGFDTGELFFGEGSRLTVL.

This chain links TRBV28 with TRBJ2-1; 8 positions match TRBD2. The CDR3 has 14 residues. The junction had 6 bases not matched to a gene; V was cut back by 5 bases and J by 6 bases. From germline, CDR1 is MDHEN and CDR2 SYDVKM. CDR3 residues: CASSEREIGNEQFF. CDR3 DNA: TGTGCCAGCAGTGAGCGGGAGATCGGCAATGAGCAGTTCTTC.

This rearrangement joins TRBV4-3 to TRBJ2-1; a possible D gene is TRBD1 (5 bases). Germline loops: CDR1 LGHNA, CDR2 YSLEER. The CDR3 sequence is 17 residues long. The V and J ends lost 0 bases and 0 bases respectively, with 12 bases between them. This CDR3 reads CASSQDLAGFSYNEQFF. Here the CDR3 DNA reads TGCGCCAGCAGCCAAGATCTTGCAGGGTTCTCCTACAATGAGCAGTTCTTC.

The chain recombines TRBV7-8 with TRBJ2-2, with 7 bases matching TRBD1. Germline V gives CDR1 SGHVS, CDR2 FQNEAQ. This CDR3 comprises 16 residues. V was pared by 1 base and J by 5 bases, with 7 bases of the junction left unmatched. The CDR3 nucleotides are TGTGCCAGCAGCTTAGGAAGGGGGCGCGGGACCGGGGAGCTGTTTTTT. This codes for CASSLGRGRGTGELFF.

The rearrangement links TRBV19 to TRBJ2-2; 7 nucleotides line up with TRBD2. The V and J ends lost 7 bases and 9 bases, in that order; junction bases with no gene match: 14. The CDR3 runs 15 residues. Germline V gene lookup returns CDR1 LNHDA and CDR2 SQIVND (reference sequence). CDR3 protein: CASTPSGNNRRELFF. The CDR3 DNA reads as TGTGCCAGTACCCCAAGCGGGAATAACCGTCGGGAGCTGTTTTTT.

This rearrangement joins TRBV5-4 to TRBJ2-1, with D possibly matching TRBD1 (6 bases). The CDR3 runs to 13 residues. Per the germline V gene, CDR1 is SGHNT and CDR2 is YYREEE (reference sequence). Trimming stripped 4 bases from V and 6 bases from J, with 11 bases between. The CDR3: CASSPLGGNEQFF. For the CDR3, the DNA is TGTGCCAGCAGCCCACTAGGGGGCAATGAGCAGTTCTTC. Full variable domain (remainder filled in from reference TRBV5-4 and TRBJ2-1): ETGVTQSPTHLIKTRGQQVTLRCSSQSGHNTVSWYQQALGQGPQFIFQYYREEENGRGNFPPRFSGLQFPNYSSELNVNALELDDSALYLCASSPLGGNEQFFGPGTRLTVL.